This T cell receptor (beta chain) was recorded in a study of blood T cell repertoires in COVID-19. Study-wide background: The study drew acute and convalescent COVID-19 samples from the United States, Italy and Spain. PBMCs, B-cell-depleted T cells, or T cells were the source of the cDNA or gDNA that made up the material.

Germline V gene lookup returns CDR1 SEHNR and CDR2 FQNEAQ (reference sequence). After removal of 4 bases from V and 4 bases from J, the junction contained 3 bases not matched to a gene. The CDR3 consists of 16 residues. This clone showed up just a few times. In the authors' workflow: For nucleated cells, counts were estimated from reference gene primer amplification. Using immunoSEQ multiplex PCR, the repertoire was profiled, and TCRdb retains in-frame clones only, with some absent. That table is the source of V, J and clone size, and D and trimming were worked out from the DNA. The table records about 220,000 clones, approximately 80% of them present only once.

This sequence originates from a human donor in a cohort sampled during active COVID-19. This rearrangement joins TRBV7-9 to TRBJ2-1; TRBD2 aligns across 14 bases. The material sequenced was peripheral blood. The CDR3 DNA sequence: TGTGCCAGCAGCTCGGGACTAGCGGGGGAGTACAATGAGCAGTTCTTC. Encoded protein: CASSSGLAGEYNEQFF.